This T cell receptor (beta chain) was sequenced for a study of T cell responses to AZD1222 COVID-19 vaccine. To note about this clone: Its antigen is currently unknown.

Assay: immunoSEQ multiplex PCR; the TCRdb copy retains only in-frame clones and omits some. This table has around 150,000 clones, roughly 90% appearing once. The CDR3 length is 13 residues. Germline loops: CDR1 SGHDT, CDR2 YYEEEE. Trimming took off 4 bases at V and 2 bases at J, with 9 bases between the two ends. Study-wide results and limits: Nearly half of the spike-specific TCRs reportedly recognize variant regions that carry no mutations. Regions 160-218 and 743-854 dominated among vaccine-associated CD4 TCRs spanning spike.

The TCR comes from an adult who received the AZD1222 COVID-19 vaccine. The rearrangement joins TRBV5-6 to TRBJ1-2; D is ambiguous. Here the sequenced sample was peripheral blood, taken 28 days after the second AZD1222 dose. This CDR3 reads CASSDPRNYGYTF. The DNA for the CDR3 is TGTGCCAGCAGCGATCCTAGGAACTATGGCTACACCTTC. The variable domain in full, with the rest retrieved from reference TRBV5-6 and TRBJ1-2, is DAGVTQSPTHLIKTRGQQVTLRCSPKSGHDTVSWYQQALGQGPQFIFQYYEEEERQRGNFPDRFSGHQFPNYSSELNVNALLLGDSALYLCASSDPRNYGYTFGSGTRLTVV.